The source of this TCR beta chain is a study of blood T cell repertoires in COVID-19 (TCRdb year 2020). Turning to the overall study: Samples covering the acute and convalescent phases of COVID-19 were provided by collaborators in the United States, Italy and Spain. The material from the prospective study consisted of cDNA or gDNA derived from T cells, B-cell-depleted T cells, or PBMCs. Nearly every sample came with metadata listing a de-identified subject ID, COVID-19 status, age in years and sex. The repertoires were released in a freely available public database meant as a resource for research on the immune response to SARS-CoV-2. Where available, HLA class I and class II types were taken from metadata supplied by the sample provider and were not determined by assay-based typing. The samples were drawn from the first 160 participants of the ongoing ImmuneRACE study and from 1,254 subjects provided by 6 global collaborators. Deeply sampled blood TCRbeta repertoires from subjects exposed to, actively infected with, or recovered from COVID-19 were included in the dataset. The full study reports these points: The quantity of clinical and demographic metadata differed by source and by participant and was supplied without curation.

The immunoSEQ Assay, a bias-controlled multiplex PCR, was used to amplify TCRbeta CDR3 regions from genomic DNA. The study's own analysis went as follows. The number of nucleated cells in each sample was estimated by amplification of reference gene primers within the assay. To quantify the absolute abundance of each unique TCRbeta CDR3 rearrangement, sequence reads were collapsed and filtered. For each sample, productive Simpson clonality was calculated as the square root of Simpson's diversity index across productive rearrangements. The clones in this table, taken by TCRdb from immuneACCESS, are in-frame only. Not every clone is retained; where verified, under half of the shortfall comes from an unresolved V gene, and the cause of the rest is unknown. For V, J and clone size, that table is used; D and trimming come from the DNA. The sample table shows under 400,000 clones, and about nine tenths are seen once. The ten largest account for under 2% of the sample.

V loses 1 base at its end and J loses 7 bases; junction bases beyond the gene matches: 7. Via the germline V gene, CDR1 is MGHRA and CDR2 YSYEKL. Including the terminal cysteine and phenylalanine, the CDR3 comprises 16 residues. The kept DNA is CDR3 alone, 48 bases in frame from the first base. As concerns this clone: The antigen it recognizes is unknown. No per-base quality is available; no much larger clone lies one base away.

In Seattle, one collaborating source enrolled patients while the infection was active and tracked those patients longitudinally over the course of disease. The collaborating institutions used their own protocols to collect whole blood in K2EDTA tubes. Collaborator samples were shipped for TCRbeta analysis as frozen whole blood, isolated PBMCs, or DNA extracted from either sample type. This TCR was recovered from a woman between 25 and 40 years old with COVID-19, enrolled during active disease. Here the chain combines TRBV4-1 and TRBJ1-4; 9 bases in the middle match TRBD1. Source material: peripheral blood. The CDR3 reads CASSQGPGTGSEKLFF. The base sequence is TGCGCCAGCAGCCAAGGACCCGGGACAGGGAGTGAAAAACTGTTTTTT.